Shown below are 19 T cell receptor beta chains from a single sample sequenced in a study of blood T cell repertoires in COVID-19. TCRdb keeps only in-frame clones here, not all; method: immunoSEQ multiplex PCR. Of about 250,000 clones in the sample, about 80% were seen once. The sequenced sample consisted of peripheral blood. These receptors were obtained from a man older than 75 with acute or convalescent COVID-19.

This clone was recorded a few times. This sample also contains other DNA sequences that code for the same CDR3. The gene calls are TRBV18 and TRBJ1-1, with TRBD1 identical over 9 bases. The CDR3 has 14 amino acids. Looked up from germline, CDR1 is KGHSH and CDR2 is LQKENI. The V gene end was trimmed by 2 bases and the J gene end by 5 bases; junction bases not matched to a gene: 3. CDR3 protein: CASSPGQGRTEAFF. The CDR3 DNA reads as TGTGCCAGCTCACCAGGACAGGGGAGGACTGAAGCTTTCTTT.

CDR3 in amino acids: CAGGVVADNEQFF. CDR3 coding DNA: TGTGCCGGGGGGGTGGTAGCGGACAATGAGCAGTTCTTC. The chain has TRBV30 and TRBJ2-1, with 7 bases identical to TRBD2. Germline loops: CDR1 GTSNPN, CDR2 SVGIG (reference sequence). The V and J ends lost 8 bases and 5 bases, in that order; junction bases with no gene match: 9. CDR3 size: 13 residues.

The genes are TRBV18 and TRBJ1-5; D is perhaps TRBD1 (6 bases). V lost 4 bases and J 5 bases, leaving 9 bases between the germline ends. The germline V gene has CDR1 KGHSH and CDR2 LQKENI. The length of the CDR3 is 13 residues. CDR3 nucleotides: TGTGCCAGCTCACAGGGGGGGGATCAGCCCCAGCATTTT. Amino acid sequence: CASSQGGDQPQHF.

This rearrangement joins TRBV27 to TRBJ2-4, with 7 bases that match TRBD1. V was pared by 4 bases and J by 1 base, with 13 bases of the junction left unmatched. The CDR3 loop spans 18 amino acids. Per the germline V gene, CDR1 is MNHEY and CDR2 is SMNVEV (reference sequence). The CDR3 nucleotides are TGTGCCAGCAGTTCTCTCCGACAGGGACCTTCGGCCAAAAACATTCAGTACTTC. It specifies CASSSLRQGPSAKNIQYF.

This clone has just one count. The CDR3 DNA is TGCGCCAGCAGCAATGCCCCAGGGTTGAACACTGAAGCTTTCTTT. Translating it yields CASSNAPGLNTEAFF. The chain has TRBV5-1 and TRBJ1-1; D may be TRBD1 (5 bases). The V end was cut by 4 bases, the J end by 0 bases, with 13 bases between. The CDR3 totals 15 residues. Germline V gene lookup returns CDR1 SGHRS and CDR2 YFSETQ.

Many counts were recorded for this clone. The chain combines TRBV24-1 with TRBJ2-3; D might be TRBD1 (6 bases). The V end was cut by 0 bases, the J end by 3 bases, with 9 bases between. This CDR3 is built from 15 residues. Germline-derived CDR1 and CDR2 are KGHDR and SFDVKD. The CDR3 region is CATSDLTGRTDTQYF. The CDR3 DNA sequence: TGTGCCACCAGTGATTTGACAGGGCGGACAGATACGCAGTATTTT.

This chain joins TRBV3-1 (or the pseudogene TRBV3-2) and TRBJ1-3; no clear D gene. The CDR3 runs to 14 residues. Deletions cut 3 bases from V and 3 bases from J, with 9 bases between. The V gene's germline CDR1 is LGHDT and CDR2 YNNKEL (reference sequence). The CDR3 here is CASSQAQFGNTIYF. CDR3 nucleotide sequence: TGTGCCAGCAGCCAGGCTCAATTTGGAAACACCATATATTTT.

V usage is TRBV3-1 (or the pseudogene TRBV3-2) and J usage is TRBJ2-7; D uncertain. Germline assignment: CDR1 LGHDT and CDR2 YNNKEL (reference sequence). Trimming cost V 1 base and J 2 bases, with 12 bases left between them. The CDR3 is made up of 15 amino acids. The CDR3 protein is CASSQAGRSTYEQYF. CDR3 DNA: TGTGCCAGCAGCCAAGCGGGTAGGTCTACCTACGAGCAGTACTTC.

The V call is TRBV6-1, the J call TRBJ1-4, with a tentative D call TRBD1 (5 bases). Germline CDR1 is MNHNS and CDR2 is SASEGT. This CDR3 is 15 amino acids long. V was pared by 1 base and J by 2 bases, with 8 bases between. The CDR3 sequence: CASSEEGLTNEKLFF. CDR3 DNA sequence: TGTGCCAGCAGTGAAGAGGGACTGACTAATGAAAAACTGTTTTTT.

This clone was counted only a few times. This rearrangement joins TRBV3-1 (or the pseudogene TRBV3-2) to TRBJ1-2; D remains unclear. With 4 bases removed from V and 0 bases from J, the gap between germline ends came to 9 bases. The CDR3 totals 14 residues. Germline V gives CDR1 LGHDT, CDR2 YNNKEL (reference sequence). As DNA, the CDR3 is TGTGCCAGCAGCCGACCCGACACTAACTATGGCTACACCTTC. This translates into CASSRPDTNYGYTF.

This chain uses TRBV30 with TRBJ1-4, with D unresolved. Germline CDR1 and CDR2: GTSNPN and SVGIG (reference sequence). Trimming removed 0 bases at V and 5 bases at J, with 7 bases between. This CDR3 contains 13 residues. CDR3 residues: CAWSVFGNEKLFF. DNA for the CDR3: TGTGCCTGGAGTGTCTTCGGGAATGAAAAACTGTTTTTT.

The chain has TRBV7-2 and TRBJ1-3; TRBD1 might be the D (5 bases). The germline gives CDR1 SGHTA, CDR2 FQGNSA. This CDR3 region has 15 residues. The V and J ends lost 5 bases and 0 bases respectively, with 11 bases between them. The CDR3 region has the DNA TGTGCCAGCAGCCGCGGGGGGTCCTCTGGAAACACCATATATTTT. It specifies CASSRGGSSGNTIYF.

CDR3 in amino acids: CASSLDLGRFQETQYF. CDR3 DNA: TGTGCCAGCAGCTTAGACCTCGGGAGGTTCCAAGAGACCCAGTACTTC. The J gene is TRBJ2-5, the V gene TRBV7-6, with 7 bases identical to TRBD2. Germline V gives CDR1 SGHVS, CDR2 FNYEAQ. The ends lost 1 base at V and 1 base at J; junction bases unmatched: 6. The CDR3 is 16 residues long.

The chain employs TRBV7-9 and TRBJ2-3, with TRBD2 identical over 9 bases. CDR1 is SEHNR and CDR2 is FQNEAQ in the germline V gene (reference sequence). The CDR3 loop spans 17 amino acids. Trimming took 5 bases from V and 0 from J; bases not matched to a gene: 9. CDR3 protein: CASSPLGGGGSTDTQYF. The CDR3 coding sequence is TGTGCCAGCAGCCCCTTGGGCGGGGGGGGGAGCACAGATACGCAGTATTTT.

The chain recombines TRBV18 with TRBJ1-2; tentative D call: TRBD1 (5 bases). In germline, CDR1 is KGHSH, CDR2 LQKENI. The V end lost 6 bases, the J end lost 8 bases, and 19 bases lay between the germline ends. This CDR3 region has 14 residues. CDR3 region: CASSERGQGGGYTF. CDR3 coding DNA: TGTGCCAGCTCGGAGCGCGGGCAGGGAGGAGGCTACACCTTC.

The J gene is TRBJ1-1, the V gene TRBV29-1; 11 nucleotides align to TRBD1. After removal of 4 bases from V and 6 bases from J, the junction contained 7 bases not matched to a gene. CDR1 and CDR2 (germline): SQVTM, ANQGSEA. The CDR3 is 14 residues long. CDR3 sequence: CSVGRGQGVPEAFF. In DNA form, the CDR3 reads TGCAGCGTTGGAAGGGGACAGGGGGTGCCTGAAGCTTTCTTT.

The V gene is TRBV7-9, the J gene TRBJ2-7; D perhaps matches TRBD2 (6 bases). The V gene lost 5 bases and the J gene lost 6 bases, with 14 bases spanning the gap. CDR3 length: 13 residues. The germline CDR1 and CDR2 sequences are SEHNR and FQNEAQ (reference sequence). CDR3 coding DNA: TGTGCCAGCAGCCTCGACATGGGGGGCGAGCAGTACTTC. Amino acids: CASSLDMGGEQYF.

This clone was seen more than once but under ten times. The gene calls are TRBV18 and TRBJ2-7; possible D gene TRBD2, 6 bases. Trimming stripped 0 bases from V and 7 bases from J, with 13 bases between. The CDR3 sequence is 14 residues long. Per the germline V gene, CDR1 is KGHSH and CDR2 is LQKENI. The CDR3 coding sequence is TGTGCCAGCTCACCACCGCGGAGGGTCGGAGAGCAGTACTTC. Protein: CASSPPRRVGEQYF.

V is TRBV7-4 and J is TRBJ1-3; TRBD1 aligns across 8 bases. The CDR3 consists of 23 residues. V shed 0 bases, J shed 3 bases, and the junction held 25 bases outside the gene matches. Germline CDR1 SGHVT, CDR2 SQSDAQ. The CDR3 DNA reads TGTGCCAGCAGCTTAGCGGTCGGTCAACAGGGGGATACCATGCCAATCTGTGGAAACACCATATATTTT. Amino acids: CASSLAVGQQGDTMPICGNTIYF.